This TCR beta chain was recorded in a study of T cells in Graves' hyperthyroidism and ophthalmopathy. In making diagnoses, clinical symptoms, serum thyroxine and TRAb, thyroid ultrasound and orbital computed tomography were all used. Overall study results and limits: Ophthalmopathy stood apart from stable hyperthyroidism in a 13 V-J model. The model foresaw ophthalmopathy a median roughly 6.3 months prior to onset.

This clonotype was counted ten times or more. As yet, its antigen is unknown. Authors of the study amplified TCR beta CDR3 regions from RNA transcripts. A first-round RT-PCR of the TCR CDR3 used the HTBI primer set. TCRdb re-called the multiplex PCR reads through MiXCR, storing one row per CDR3 protein. The table records around 620,000 distinct CDR3 sequences, approximately 15% of them present only once. This CDR3 region has 15 residues. Trimming removed 1 base from V and 2 bases from J, with 6 bases in between. Germline CDR1 is SEHNR and CDR2 is FQNEAQ (reference sequence). V and J are TRBV7-9 and TRBJ2-6; perhaps TRBD1 as D (5 bases). This receptor was obtained from a woman aged 18-35 years with Graves' ophthalmopathy. Sequencing used blood. CDR3 amino acids: CASSLGGAGANVLTF. The CDR3 DNA sequence: TGTGCCAGCAGCTTAGGGGGCGCTGGGGCCAACGTCCTGACTTTC.